These 14 T cell receptor beta chains were sequenced from one sample in a study of T cell repertoires in cytomegalovirus infection. TCRdb fed the reads into MiXCR, producing one record per CDR3 protein. The sample consists of about 360,000 distinct CDR3 sequences, around a sixth of them appearing once. The sample comprised PBMCs. Source of these receptors: a human donor in good health (CMV status not recorded). Some clones in this sample may be carry-over from other donors' samples.

This clonotype was seen a few times. The rearrangement uses TRBV29-1 and TRBJ1-2; 8 nucleotides line up with TRBD1. CDR1 is SQVTM, CDR2 ANQGSEA, per germline. V was clipped by 5 bases and J by 8 bases; unmatched bases: 13. This CDR3 is built from 14 residues. The CDR3 spells CSVRTAGGAEGYTF. The CDR3 nucleotides are TGCAGCGTTAGAACCGCAGGGGGCGCGGAGGGCTACACCTTC. Full variable domain (remainder filled in from reference TRBV29-1 and TRBJ1-2): SAVISQKPSRDICQRGTSLTIQCQVDSQVTMMFWYRQQPGQSLTLIATANQGSEATYESGFVIDKFPISRPNLTFSTLTVSNMSPEDSSIYLCSVRTAGGAEGYTFGSGTRLTVV.

The table lists this clonotype with a few counts. The CDR3 is CSARDSGLYNEQFF. For the CDR3, the DNA is TGCAGTGCTAGAGATTCCGGGCTTTACAATGAGCAGTTCTTC. The chain links TRBV20-1 to TRBJ2-1; no clear D. The CDR3 loop spans 14 amino acids. From germline, CDR1 is DFQATT and CDR2 SNEGSKA (reference sequence). Trimming took 0 bases from V and 4 from J, leaving 10 bases between them.

This clonotype was seen ten or more times. This sequence joins TRBV7-6 and TRBJ1-6, with unresolved D. The germline V gene has CDR1 SGHVS and CDR2 FNYEAQ. The V end was cut by 5 bases, the J end by 7 bases, with 12 bases between. The CDR3 is 14 amino acids. The CDR3 loop is CASSLEAWNSPLHF. The CDR3 region has the DNA TGTGCCAGCAGCCTAGAGGCGTGGAATTCACCCCTCCACTTT.

A few counts support this clonotype. The J gene is TRBJ2-2, the V gene TRBV6-5; unclear D gene. CDR3 length: 13 residues. The germline CDR1 and CDR2 sequences are MNHEY and SVGAGI. Trimming shortened V by 8 bases and J by 2 bases, and 9 bases separated the two germline ends. This CDR3 reads CASWSTNTGELFF. The CDR3 nucleotides are TGTGCCAGCTGGTCGACCAACACCGGGGAGCTGTTTTTT.

This clonotype was picked up many times. The chain joins TRBV7-2 to TRBJ2-5; D is unresolved. Trimming stripped 0 bases from V and 0 bases from J, with 5 bases between. Germline CDR1 SGHTA, CDR2 FQGNSA. CDR3 length: 14 residues. The CDR3 DNA follows: TGTGCCAGCAGCTTAGCCAGTTACCAAGAGACCCAGTACTTC. Amino acids: CASSLASYQETQYF.

As for this clonotype: One end of the junction is discordant with germline, which a read error may explain. V is TRBV19 and J is TRBJ1-2, with D hard to call. This CDR3 has 15 amino acids. The germline V gene has CDR1 LNHDA and CDR2 SQIVND (reference sequence). Written as DNA, the CDR3 is TGTGCCAGTAGTATAGACCCAAGGTCCAACTATGTCTACACCTTC. Its protein product is CASSIDPRSNYVYTF.

This clonotype turned up a few times. The chain employs TRBV12-3 or TRBV12-4 and TRBJ1-1; D unresolved. The CDR3 is 14 residues long. Deletions cut 3 bases from V and 5 bases from J, with 13 bases between. CDR3 residues: CASSLSRKGTEAFF. The CDR3 region has the DNA TGTGCCAGCAGTTTGAGCAGGAAAGGGACTGAAGCTTTCTTT.

The chain carries TRBV29-1 and TRBJ1-4; D may be TRBD1 (6 bases). The V end lost 7 bases, the J end lost 8 bases, and 17 bases lay between the germline ends. CDR1 is SQVTM and CDR2 is ANQGSEA in the germline V gene. This CDR3 has 13 amino acids. For the CDR3, the DNA is TGCAGCGCCCTTAGCAGGGGAGGCGAAAAACTGTTTTTT. Translation: CSALSRGGEKLFF.

The V call is TRBV11-3, the J call TRBJ2-1; D is unclear. V was shortened by 4 bases and J by 8 bases, with 15 bases between the two germline ends. Germline lookup yields CDR1 SGHNT and CDR2 YENEEA. The CDR3 is made up of 14 amino acids. Here the CDR3 reads CASSSMAADDEQFF. DNA for the CDR3: TGTGCCAGCAGCTCTATGGCAGCTGACGATGAGCAGTTCTTC.

This clonotype was recorded many times. The chain has TRBV12-3 or TRBV12-4 and TRBJ1-1; D uncertain. The CDR3 is 12 amino acids. V lost 5 bases and J 4 bases, leaving 8 bases between the germline ends. For the CDR3, the DNA is TGTGCCAGCAGTCCAAGTACCACTGAAGCTTTCTTT. It yields the protein CASSPSTTEAFF.

In its sample, this clonotype was seen many times. The chain couples TRBV2 to TRBJ2-1, with a tentative D call TRBD1 (6 bases). Germline CDR1 SNHLY, CDR2 FYNNEI. The germline V and J ends were trimmed by 7 bases and 6 bases, with 16 bases remaining between them. The CDR3 is 14 amino acids. CDR3 residues: CASKLQGTANEQFF. CDR3 nucleotides: TGTGCCAGCAAACTACAGGGAACGGCCAATGAGCAGTTCTTC.

This clonotype was picked up a small number of times. The DNA for the CDR3 is TGTGCCAGCAGTGTCCGGGGGCCGAGCTCCTACGAGCAGTACTTC. The encoded protein is CASSVRGPSSYEQYF. The chain recombines TRBV7-2 with TRBJ2-7, with D tentatively TRBD1 or TRBD2 (6 bases each). Germline CDR1 is SGHTA and CDR2 is FQGNSA. Trimming cost V 6 bases and J 0 bases, with 15 bases left between them. CDR3 length equals 15 residues.

This clonotype was seen ten or more times. The chain links TRBV12-3 or TRBV12-4 to TRBJ1-2; D ambiguous. The CDR3 has 12 residues. Trimming stripped 5 bases from V and 5 bases from J, with 9 bases between. For the CDR3, the DNA is TGTGCCAGCAGTCGCCCCAAGTATGGCTACACCTTC. This sequence encodes CASSRPKYGYTF.

This chain links TRBV4-3 with TRBJ1-6; the D is unclear. Germline loops: CDR1 LGHNA, CDR2 YSLEER. The CDR3 runs 13 residues. The V and J ends lost 0 bases and 10 bases respectively, with 7 bases between them. The CDR3 protein is CASSQDSRSPLHF. CDR3 coding DNA: TGCGCCAGCAGCCAAGATTCCAGGTCACCCCTCCACTTT.